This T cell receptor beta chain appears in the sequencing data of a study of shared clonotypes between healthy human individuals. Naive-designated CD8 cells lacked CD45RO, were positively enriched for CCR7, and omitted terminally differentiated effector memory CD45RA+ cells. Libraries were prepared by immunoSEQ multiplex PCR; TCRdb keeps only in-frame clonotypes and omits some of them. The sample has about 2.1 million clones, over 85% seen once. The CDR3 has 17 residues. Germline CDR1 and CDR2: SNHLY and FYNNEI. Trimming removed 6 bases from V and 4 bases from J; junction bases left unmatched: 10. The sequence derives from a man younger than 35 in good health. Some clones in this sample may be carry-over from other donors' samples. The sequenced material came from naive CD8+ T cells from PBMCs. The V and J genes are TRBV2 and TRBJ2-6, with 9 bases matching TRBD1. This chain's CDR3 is CASRDRGGSAGANVLTF. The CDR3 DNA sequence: TGTGCCAGCAGGGACAGGGGAGGATCAGCGGGGGCCAACGTCCTGACTTTC.